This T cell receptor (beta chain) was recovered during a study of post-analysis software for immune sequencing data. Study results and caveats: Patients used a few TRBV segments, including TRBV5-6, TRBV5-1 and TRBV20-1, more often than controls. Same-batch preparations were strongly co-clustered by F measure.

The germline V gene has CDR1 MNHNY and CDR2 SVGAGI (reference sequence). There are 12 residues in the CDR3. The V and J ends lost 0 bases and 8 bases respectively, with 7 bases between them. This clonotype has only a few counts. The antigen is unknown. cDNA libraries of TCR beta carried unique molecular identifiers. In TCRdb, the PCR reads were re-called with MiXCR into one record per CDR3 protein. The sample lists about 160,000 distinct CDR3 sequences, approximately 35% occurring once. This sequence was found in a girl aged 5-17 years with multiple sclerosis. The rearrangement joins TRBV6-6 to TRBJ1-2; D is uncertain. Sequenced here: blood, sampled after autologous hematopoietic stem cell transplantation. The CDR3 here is CASSYSFGGYTF. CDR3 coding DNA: TGTGCCAGCAGTTACTCTTTTGGGGGCTACACCTTC.